These 7 T cell receptor beta chains were all obtained from the same sample, sequenced in a study of human T cells and chemical hapten exposure. Each CDR3 protein gets one entry after TCRdb re-called the RACE reads with MiXCR. Found here are roughly 380,000 distinct CDR3 sequences, 5% to 6.5% of them singletons; the top ten hold just over 2.5%. Indicated time point: pre-sensitization, week 0. The treatment here: therapeutic diphenylcyclopropenone sensitization with weekly scalp DPC. The sample was whole blood, taken in connection with sensitization to the hapten diphenylcyclopropenone (DPC). Receptors were obtained from a woman aged 45-65 years with alopecia areata. Some clones in this sample may be carry-over from other donors' samples.

At least ten counts were recorded for this clonotype. J is TRBJ2-1 and V is TRBV25-1; TRBD2 agrees at 10 bases. Germline trimming cut 5 bases from V and 8 bases from J; bases unmatched to any gene: 9. The CDR3 spans 15 residues. Germline CDR1 and CDR2: MGHDK and SYGVNS. In DNA, the CDR3 is TGTGCCAGCAGTTCCCTAGCGGGAGTTGTCGATGAGCAGTTCTTC. Translated, it gives CASSSLAGVVDEQFF.

At least ten counts were recorded for this clonotype. V and J are TRBV2 and TRBJ2-3; no reliable D call. Trimming removed 6 bases at V and 5 bases at J, with 9 bases between. This CDR3 is built from 12 residues. Germline V gene sequence: CDR1 SNHLY, CDR2 FYNNEI. CDR3 loop: CASRGLEDTQYF. CDR3 DNA: TGTGCCAGCAGAGGTTTGGAAGATACGCAGTATTTT.

This clonotype was found many times. This sequence joins TRBV2 and TRBJ2-3; no reliable D call. The germline V and J ends were trimmed by 3 bases and 1 base, with 8 bases remaining between them. Germline-derived CDR1 and CDR2 are SNHLY and FYNNEI. CDR3 length equals 14 residues. CDR3 in DNA: TGTGCCAGCAGTGACGTGGGCCGCACAGATACGCAGTATTTT. As protein: CASSDVGRTDTQYF. Full variable domain (remainder filled in from reference TRBV2 and TRBJ2-3): EPEVTQTPSHQVTQMGQEVILRCVPISNHLYFYWYRQILGQKVEFLVSFYNNEISEKSEIFDDQFSVERPDGSNFTLKIRSTKLEDSAMYFCASSDVGRTDTQYFGPGTRLTVL.

This rearrangement joins TRBV3-1 to TRBJ2-7; D remains ambiguous. There are 13 residues in the CDR3. V lost 0 bases and J 3 bases, leaving 6 bases between the germline ends. Germline V gene lookup returns CDR1 LGHDT and CDR2 YNNKEL (reference sequence). The CDR3 is CASSQESSYEQYF. The CDR3 nucleotides read TGTGCCAGCAGCCAAGAATCAAGCTACGAGCAGTACTTC.

In its sample, this clonotype was seen a few times. This chain links TRBV4-3 with TRBJ2-1, with a tentative D call TRBD2 (5 bases). The CDR3 spans 16 residues. Trimming removed 0 bases from V and 3 bases from J, with 12 bases in between. The germline gives CDR1 LGHNA, CDR2 YSLEER. In DNA, the CDR3 is TGCGCCAGCAGCCAAGACGGCCTAGCTTTCTACAATGAGCAGTTCTTC. Translation: CASSQDGLAFYNEQFF.

This CDR3 is CASSLALWNTEAFF. The CDR3 nucleotides read TGTGCCAGCAGCTTAGCGCTCTGGAACACTGAAGCTTTCTTT. The chain recombines TRBV7-2 with TRBJ1-1; D uncertain. Trimming stripped 0 bases from V and 1 base from J, with 6 bases between. The CDR3 covers 14 residues. CDR1 and CDR2 (germline): SGHTA, FQGNSA.

J is TRBJ1-2 and V is TRBV27; D is ambiguous. CDR1 and CDR2 (germline): MNHEY, SMNVEV (reference sequence). The CDR3 spans 14 residues. V lost 0 bases to trimming and J lost 8 bases, with 13 bases between them. The CDR3 loop is CASSLSGRRRGYTF. DNA of the CDR3: TGTGCCAGCAGTTTATCCGGACGCCGACGAGGCTACACCTTC.